A selection of T cell receptor beta chains follows, all from one sample in a study of control samples from healthy donors and cancer patients. Assay used: immunoSEQ multiplex PCR; TCRdb lists only in-frame clones, some missing. In the table there are around 130,000 clones, approximately 87% of which are singletons. The sequenced material came from blood. Source of these receptors: a man under 40 in good health. Both conserved end residues are part of each CDR3. D genes are given only for firm matches. Clone size is not always given. Where it is, it says once, few, many or a class for expanded clones.

>TRBJ2-1|NA|TRBV9|NA
CASSQGGLANEQFF
TGTGCCAGCAGCCAGGGGGGGCTAGCCAATGAGCAGTTCTTC
>TRBJ1-1|TRBD1|TRBV19|NA
CASSIAAGGTNTEAFF
TGTGCCAGTAGTATAGCGGCAGGGGGTACGAACACTGAAGCTTTCTTT
>TRBJ1-4|NA|TRBV24-1|NA
CATRGQGSDEKLFF
TGTGCCACCAGGGGACAAGGATCCGATGAAAAACTGTTTTTT
>TRBJ1-2|NA|TRBV6-5|NA
CASRPSGRNYGYTF
TGTGCCAGCAGACCCTCGGGACGGAACTATGGCTACACCTTC
>TRBJ1-1|TRBD1|TRBV5-8|once
CASSLGDPGQGQTFF
TGTGCCAGCAGCCTTGGGGACCCGGGACAGGGGCAGACTTTCTTT
>TRBJ1-1|NA|TRBV4-2|NA
CASSQDLLSRGTEAFF
TGTGCCAGCAGCCAAGACCTCCTTTCTAGAGGCACTGAAGCTTTCTTT
>TRBJ1-1|TRBD1|TRBV5-1|NA
CASGQGQVTEAFF
TGCGCCAGCGGACAGGGACAGGTCACTGAAGCTTTCTTT
>TRBJ1-2|TRBD1|TRBV5-5|NA
CASSLEQGRGYTF
TGTGCCAGCAGCTTGGAACAGGGGAGAGGCTACACCTTC
>TRBJ2-1|NA|TRBV24-1|few
CATSDFGQGGNNEQFF
TGTGCCACCAGTGATTTCGGGCAGGGGGGAAACAATGAGCAGTTCTTC
>TRBJ2-5|NA|TRBV20-1|NA
CSAAIQETQYF
TGCAGTGCCGCCATTCAAGAGACCCAGTACTTC
>TRBJ2-5|NA|TRBV5-1|NA
CASSASGGETQYF
TGCGCCAGCAGCGCCTCAGGAGGAGAGACCCAGTACTTC
>TRBJ2-2|TRBD1|TRBV19|NA
CASTGQAPTGELFF
TGTGCCAGTACCGGACAGGCACCAACCGGGGAGCTGTTTTTT
>TRBJ2-5|NA|TRBV5-1|NA
CASTTGQETQYF
TGCGCCAGCACAACAGGACAAGAGACCCAGTACTTC
>TRBJ1-2|TRBD1|TRBV24-1|NA
CATSESNTGGLYGYTF
TGTGCCACCAGTGAGTCCAATACAGGGGGACTCTATGGCTACACCTTC
>TRBJ1-2|NA|TRBV12-1|NA
CASSFVARSPLYGYTF
TGTGCCAGCAGCTTCGTAGCACGGAGTCCCTTGTATGGCTACACCTTC
>TRBJ2-7|NA|TRBV7-9|once
CASSPLDSRSYEQYF
TGTGCCAGCAGCCCCCTCGACAGCCGATCCTACGAGCAGTACTTC
>TRBJ2-5|NA|TRBV5-1|few
CASSFQETQYF
TGCGCCAGCAGCTTCCAAGAGACCCAGTACTTC
>TRBJ1-1|TRBD1|TRBV2|NA
CASSRGAIGTEAFF
TGTGCCAGCAGCAGGGGGGCGATAGGCACTGAAGCTTTCTTT
>TRBJ2-1|TRBD1|TRBV19|once
CASSTSTGIQWGQFF
TGTGCCAGTAGTACCTCGACAGGGATCCAATGGGGGCAGTTCTTC
>TRBJ1-6|NA|TRBV29-1|NA
CSVSTGLGAPLHF
TGCAGCGTTTCTACAGGGCTGGGGGCACCCCTCCACTTT
>TRBJ1-3|NA|TRBV12-5|NA
CASGLVRGSANSGNTIYF
TGTGCTAGTGGTTTGGTAAGAGGCTCCGCCAACTCTGGAAACACCATATATTTT
>TRBJ1-1|NA|TRBV6-5|NA
CASSKQGLGTEAFF
TGTGCCAGCAGTAAACAGGGTTTGGGAACTGAAGCTTTCTTT
>TRBJ1-3|TRBD1|TRBV6-6|NA
CASRDSSGSGNTIYF
TGTGCCAGCCGGGACAGTTCGGGTTCTGGAAACACCATATATTTT
>TRBJ2-1|TRBD2|TRBV5-1|NA
CASGPIAGSSYNEQFF
TGCGCCAGCGGACCAATAGCGGGGAGCTCCTACAATGAGCAGTTCTTC
>TRBJ1-4|NA|TRBV9|NA
CASSVGTVVREKLFF
TGTGCCAGCAGCGTAGGCACAGTAGTGCGTGAAAAACTGTTTTTT
>TRBJ2-5|NA|TRBV25-1|NA
CASSDPGVGMQTQYF
TGTGCCAGCAGTGACCCAGGGGTGGGTATGCAGACCCAGTACTTC
>TRBJ1-3|NA|TRBV30|NA
CAWTGFTGNTIYF
TGTGCCTGGACAGGGTTTACTGGAAACACCATATATTTT
>TRBJ2-2|TRBD1|TRBV19|NA
CASSMTGTGNTGELFF
TGTGCCAGTAGTATGACGGGGACAGGCAACACCGGGGAGCTGTTTTTT
>TRBJ1-2|NA|TRBV12-3/TRBV12-4|NA
CASSRGGRGYTF
TGTGCCAGCAGCCGAGGCGGGAGGGGCTACACCTTC
>TRBJ1-1|NA|TRBV6-1|once
CASSDRGKATEAFF
TGTGCCAGCAGTGACCGGGGGAAGGCCACTGAAGCTTTCTTT
>TRBJ2-1|NA|TRBV7-2|NA
CASSFSGEDEQFF
TGTGCCAGCAGCTTCTCAGGGGAGGATGAGCAGTTCTTC
>TRBJ1-4|NA|TRBV5-6|few
CASSTQTASNEKLFF
TGTGCCAGCAGCACTCAGACAGCTTCTAATGAAAAACTGTTTTTT
>TRBJ2-4|TRBD2|TRBV3-1/TRBV3-2|NA
CASSQDSGGPLAKNIQYF
TGTGCCAGCAGCCAAGATAGCGGGGGACCCTTAGCCAAAAACATTCAGTACTTC
>TRBJ2-1|NA|TRBV2|once
CASSESRGGNEQFF
TGTGCCAGCAGTGAATCAAGGGGTGGAAATGAGCAGTTCTTC
>TRBJ2-2|TRBD1|TRBV5-1|NA
CASSSRQGARTGELFF
TGCGCCAGCAGCAGTCGACAGGGGGCGAGGACCGGGGAGCTGTTTTTT
>TRBJ1-6|TRBD1|TRBV25-1|NA
CASSAWDRENSPLHF
TGTGCCAGCAGTGCTTGGGACAGGGAGAATTCACCCCTCCACTTT
>TRBJ1-1|NA|TRBV5-6|NA
CASSRRLRNTEAFF
TGTGCCAGCAGCCGAAGACTCCGGAACACTGAAGCTTTCTTT
>TRBJ2-5|NA|TRBV2|NA
CASNKETQYF
TGTGCCAGTAATAAAGAGACCCAGTACTTC
>TRBJ1-1|NA|TRBV7-2|NA
CASSLRALESEAFF
TGTGCCAGCAGCTTGAGGGCTCTCGAATCTGAAGCTTTCTTT
>TRBJ2-1|TRBD2|TRBV24-1|NA
CATSRSLAGGRYNEQFF
TGTGCCACCAGCAGAAGCCTAGCGGGGGGGCGTTACAATGAGCAGTTCTTC
>TRBJ1-2|NA|TRBV27|NA
CAKQGLNYGYTF
TGTGCCAAACAGGGCTTAAACTATGGCTACACCTTC